These 22 T cell receptor beta chains share one sample of origin, sequenced in a study of identical twins. TCRdb recomputed calls from the 5' RACE reads with MiXCR, one row per CDR3 protein. The data show hundreds of thousands of distinct CDR3 sequences, with under 10% seen just once and just under 2% held by the top ten. The sample also formed part of further work on yellow fever vaccine responses in identical twins.

Sequenced material: memory (CD45RO+) T cells sorted from blood. All receptors come from a woman between 18 and 29 years old in good health.

This clonotype was recorded many times. The genes are TRBV6-4 and TRBJ2-3; 10 positions agree with TRBD1. Germline V CDR1 and CDR2: MRHNA, SNTAGT. The CDR3 spans 15 residues. J lost 4 bases, V lost 2 bases, and 3 bases had no gene match. Written as DNA, the CDR3 is TGTGCCAGCAGTGACGAGGGACAGGGGTCAGATACGCAGTATTTT. Translating gives CASSDEGQGSDTQYF.

This clonotype has at least ten counts. The V call is TRBV21-1, the J call TRBJ2-7; the table's D call, TRBD1, has no DNA check behind it. TRBV21-1 is a pseudogene. CDR3 length: 18 amino acids. In DNA form, the CDR3 reads TGTGCCAGCAGCAAGAAGGTGTCAGGGGGTCCCCCCTTCTACGAGCAGTACTTC. Its protein is CASSKKVSGGPPFYEQYF.

The chain couples TRBV25-1 to TRBJ2-1, with D possibly TRBD2 on 5 matching bases. V gave up 10 bases and J gave up 4 bases, with 14 bases separating them. The V gene's germline CDR1 is MGHDK and CDR2 SYGVNS. This CDR3 spans 13 amino acids. CDR3 sequence (DNA): TGTGCCACCTCGGAGGAGCGGTACAATGAGCAGTTCTTC. Residues: CATSEERYNEQFF.

This clonotype was observed once. The CDR3: CASRPGTTEETQYF. The CDR3 nucleotides read TGTGCCAGTCGACCCGGGACTACTGAAGAGACCCAGTACTTC. V and J are TRBV19 and TRBJ2-5; 7 bases agree with TRBD2. The CDR3 loop spans 14 amino acids. V gave up 8 bases and J gave up 3 bases; unmatched junction bases: 9. The germline V gene encodes CDR1 LNHDA and CDR2 SQIVND (reference sequence).

As concerns this clonotype: Its ends do not fully match the called genes, so a read error is possible. V is TRBV18 and J is TRBJ2-1; possibly TRBD1 for D (5 bases). From germline, CDR1 is KGHSH and CDR2 LQKENI. The CDR3 length is 20 residues. The CDR3 bases are TGTGCCAGCTCACCGACATTCGTAAGTGGGCGGCAGGGCTCCCACAATGAGCAGTTCTTC. Translated, it gives CASSPTFVSGRQGSHNEQFF.

This clonotype was detected a few times. The V call is TRBV7-2, the J call TRBJ2-7; 7 bases are shared with TRBD2. The CDR3 is 15 amino acids. CDR1 and CDR2 from the germline V gene are SGHTA and FQGNSA. V lost 9 bases to trimming and J lost 1 base; unmatched junction nucleotides: 12. CDR3 sequence reads: CASRTSGTGSYEQYF. The CDR3 nucleotides read TGTGCCAGTCGTACGAGCGGGACGGGGTCCTACGAGCAGTACTTC.

In this sample, this clonotype turned up a few times. This chain uses TRBV11-2 with TRBJ2-3, with 7 bases lining up with TRBD1. Germline CDR1 is SGHAT and CDR2 is FQNNGV. The CDR3 contains 16 residues. Unmatched junction bases numbered 11, after V lost 4 bases and J lost 4 bases. The CDR3 sequence is CASSSTGPRSSDTQYF. The CDR3 nucleotides are TGTGCCAGCAGCTCGACAGGGCCTCGAAGCTCAGATACGCAGTATTTT.

At least ten counts were recorded for this clonotype. The chain links TRBV2 to TRBJ2-1; D not resolved. The V and J ends lost 4 bases and 4 bases respectively, with 5 bases between them. CDR3 size: 12 residues. Germline-derived CDR1 and CDR2 are SNHLY and FYNNEI. CDR3 protein: CASSGPYNEQFF. DNA for the CDR3: TGTGCCAGCAGTGGGCCGTACAATGAGCAGTTCTTC.

The chain uses TRBV5-1 and TRBJ2-2; 13 bases map to TRBD2. Germline trimming cut 4 bases from V and 3 bases from J; bases unmatched to any gene: 3. The CDR3 spans 16 residues. The germline V gene has CDR1 SGHRS and CDR2 YFSETQ. CDR3 region: CASSQTSGGYTGELFF. CDR3 DNA: TGCGCCAGCAGCCAGACTAGCGGGGGGTACACCGGGGAGCTGTTTTTT. Variable domain in full (rest from reference TRBV5-1 and TRBJ2-2): KAGVTQTPRYLIKTRGQQVTLSCSPISGHRSVSWYQQTPGQGLQFLFEYFSETQRNKGNFPGRFSGRQFSNSRSEMNVSTLELGDSALYLCASSQTSGGYTGELFFGEGSRLTVL.

The chain links TRBV5-6 to TRBJ2-1, with D possibly matching TRBD2 (5 bases). This CDR3 spans 13 amino acids. The V end lost 3 bases, the J end lost 10 bases, and 14 bases lay between the germline ends. The V gene's germline CDR1 is SGHDT and CDR2 YYEEEE. As DNA, the CDR3 is TGTGCCAGCAGCTCCGGGCTAGCCTGCGAGCAGTTCTTC. It specifies CASSSGLACEQFF.

The sample holds a few counts of this clonotype. The rearrangement joins TRBV7-2 to TRBJ2-2, with TRBD1 matching over 8 bases. Germline-derived CDR1 and CDR2 are SGHTA and FQGNSA. V gave up 2 bases and J gave up 6 bases; unmatched junction bases: 5. The CDR3 is made up of 15 amino acids. This chain's CDR3 is CASSLRQGASGELFF. CDR3 nucleotides: TGTGCCAGCAGCTTAAGGCAGGGGGCTTCCGGGGAGCTGTTTTTT.

The table lists this clonotype with many counts. The genes are TRBV29-1 and TRBJ2-1, with TRBD2 matching over 7 bases. Germline trimming cut 6 bases from V and 0 bases from J; bases unmatched to any gene: 8. Looked up from germline, CDR1 is SQVTM and CDR2 is ANQGSEA. CDR3 length: 15 amino acids. CDR3 DNA: TGCAGCGTGTCCCCCGGCGGGAGCTCCTACAATGAGCAGTTCTTC. This codes for CSVSPGGSSYNEQFF.

This clonotype was found once. This chain joins TRBV7-9 and TRBJ2-7; D not resolved. CDR3 length equals 12 residues. In germline, CDR1 is SEHNR, CDR2 FQNEAQ (reference sequence). V shed 8 bases and J shed 4 bases, with 12 bases lying between them. This CDR3 is CASLGNTYEQYF. Written as DNA, the CDR3 is TGTGCCAGCCTGGGTAACACGTACGAGCAGTACTTC.

The CDR3 reads CASSTKQGNYGYTF. Here the CDR3 DNA reads TGTGCCAGCAGTACGAAACAGGGGAACTATGGCTACACCTTC. This sequence joins TRBV6-1 and TRBJ1-2; 7 bases agree with TRBD1. From germline, CDR1 is MNHNS and CDR2 SASEGT. The CDR3 is 14 amino acids. With 5 bases clipped from V and 2 bases from J, the junction kept 5 bases outside the gene matches.

This clonotype came up many times. CDR3 sequence reads: CASSPTVQAEAFF. CDR3 nucleotides: TGTGCCAGCAGCCCCACAGTACAGGCTGAAGCTTTCTTT. J is TRBJ1-1 and V is TRBV3-1, with D possibly TRBD1 on 5 matching bases. Germline V gene lookup returns CDR1 LGHDT and CDR2 YNNKEL (reference sequence). The CDR3 spans 13 residues. V lost 4 bases and J lost 6, with 12 bases in between.

The chain uses TRBV6-2 or TRBV6-3 and TRBJ2-7, with D maybe TRBD2 (5 bases). Germline V lookup: CDR1 MNHEY, CDR2 SVGEGT. V was trimmed by 7 bases and J by 2 bases, leaving 15 bases between them. The CDR3 has 14 amino acids. CDR3 bases: TGTGCCAGCAACTTACGTGGACTTGCCTACGAGCAGTACTTC. This encodes CASNLRGLAYEQYF.

This clonotype was seen many times. The chain recombines TRBV5-1 with TRBJ2-7, with TRBD1 matching over 10 bases. CDR3 length: 16 amino acids. Germline V CDR1 and CDR2: SGHRS, YFSETQ. The V gene end was trimmed by 0 bases and the J gene end by 4 bases; junction bases not matched to a gene: 7. The CDR3 loop reads CASSLGTGGSSYEQYF. The CDR3 DNA reads TGCGCCAGCAGCTTGGGGACAGGGGGTTCATCGTACGAGCAGTACTTC.

This rearrangement joins TRBV14 to TRBJ2-3; no reliable D call. V lost 0 bases to trimming and J lost 6 bases, with 19 bases between them. The germline V gene has CDR1 SGHDN and CDR2 FVKESK. CDR3 length: 17 amino acids. CDR3 protein: CASSQDKRVSYSDTQYF. In DNA, the CDR3 is TGTGCCAGCAGCCAAGATAAAAGAGTATCCTACAGCGATACGCAGTATTTT.

This clonotype appeared many times. This chain links TRBV2 with TRBJ1-1; 10 nucleotides match TRBD1. The CDR3 totals 14 residues. Germline lookup yields CDR1 SNHLY and CDR2 FYNNEI. The ends lost 1 base at V and 5 bases at J; junction bases unmatched: 1. CDR3 protein: CASSEEGQGTEAFF. DNA for the CDR3: TGTGCCAGCAGTGAAGAGGGACAGGGGACTGAAGCTTTCTTT.

This clonotype was seen a few times. The V gene is TRBV28, the J gene TRBJ1-5; D gene ambiguous. Looked up from germline, CDR1 is MDHEN and CDR2 is SYDVKM. V was shortened by 6 bases and J by 0 bases, with 9 bases between the two germline ends. This CDR3 has 14 residues. Here the CDR3 reads CASRREGSNQPQHF. As DNA, the CDR3 is TGTGCCAGCAGGAGGGAGGGTAGCAATCAGCCCCAGCATTTT.

This clonotype was counted only a few times. The rearrangement uses TRBV7-6 and TRBJ2-7, with a weak D call TRBD1 (6 bases). V was cut by 5 bases and J by 6 bases, with 20 bases left in between. The germline V gene has CDR1 SGHVS and CDR2 FNYEAQ. This CDR3 comprises 15 residues. CDR3 in DNA: TGTGCCAGCAGCCAAGCAAATAGCAGGGGTGGCGAGCAGTACTTC. It specifies CASSQANSRGGEQYF.

This clonotype was counted only a few times. The chain is built from TRBV4-3 and TRBJ2-1, with D tentatively TRBD2 (6 bases). Germline CDR1 and CDR2: LGHNA and YSLEER. Trimming left V 0 bases short and J 4 bases short, with 16 bases between. This CDR3 has 17 amino acids. The CDR3 spells CASSQDPYSGVYNEQFF. In nucleotides, the CDR3 is TGCGCCAGCAGCCAAGACCCCTATAGCGGAGTGTACAATGAGCAGTTCTTC.